This entry lists 4 T cell receptor beta chains sequenced from one sample in a study of T cells expressing NK-cell markers. TCRdb reprocessed the 5' RACE reads and keeps a single row for each CDR3 protein, giving no DNA. The sample table sets out approximately 150,000 distinct CDR3 sequences. Source material: blood T cells: a sorted CD56 or NKG2C T cell subset, CD4+ or CD8+ T cells, or bulk PBMC T cells (not recorded which). These receptors all come from a man between 18 and 29 years old in good health.

V is TRBV18 and J is TRBJ2-3; TCRdb names TRBD2, which stays unverified in the absence of DNA. This CDR3 spans 16 amino acids. The germline CDR1 and CDR2 sequences are KGHSH and LQKENI. The CDR3 protein is CASSPSANGPTDTQYF.

The gene calls are TRBV14 and TRBJ2-1. This CDR3 spans 15 amino acids. Germline values: CDR1 SGHDN, CDR2 FVKESK. The chain's CDR3 is CASSQLDSSYNEQFF.

The chain links TRBV2 to TRBJ2-3. CDR3 length: 12 residues. Germline V gene lookup returns CDR1 SNHLY and CDR2 FYNNEI. The CDR3 loop reads CASRFTRDTQYF.

This sequence joins TRBV4-2 and TRBJ2-1; TCRdb calls TRBD2, which cannot be checked without DNA. CDR1 is LGHNA, CDR2 YNFKEQ, per germline. The CDR3 runs 19 residues. The CDR3: CASSHLALAGGPGQNEQFF.